The 3 T cell receptor beta chains below were found in one sample sequenced in a study of shared clonotypes between healthy human individuals. Generated by immunoSEQ multiplex PCR, the TCRdb table keeps only in-frame clones and is missing some. The table has about 2 million clones, about 94% seen once. Terminally differentiated effector memory CD45RA+ cells were excluded from the naive CD8 cells, which were CD45RO-negative and positively selected for CCR7. Material: naive CD8+ T cells sorted from blood. Source of these receptors: a man aged 18 to 29 in good health.

The rearrangement uses TRBV5-6 and TRBJ2-7, with 9 nucleotides matching TRBD1. This CDR3 has 19 residues. Looked up from germline, CDR1 is SGHDT and CDR2 is YYEEEE. J gave up 0 bases and V 0 bases, and 13 bases lay outside the gene matches. This CDR3 is CASSLGGTGFWSSSYEQYF. As DNA, the CDR3 is TGTGCCAGCAGCTTGGGAGGGACAGGGTTTTGGAGTAGCTCCTACGAGCAGTACTTC.

The chain uses TRBV4-3 and TRBJ2-7; TRBD1 agrees at 10 bases. V lost 3 bases to trimming and J lost 6 bases; unmatched junction nucleotides: 23. Germline lookup yields CDR1 LGHNA and CDR2 YSLEER. This CDR3 spans 20 amino acids. The chain's CDR3 is CASSQLLRDRGCMEECEQYF. In nucleotides, the CDR3 is TGCGCCAGCAGCCAGTTACTCCGGGACAGGGGCTGCATGGAGGAGTGCGAGCAGTACTTC.

This clone appeared once. The chain recombines TRBV7-9 with TRBJ2-7; D might be TRBD1 (6 bases). The V gene's germline CDR1 is SEHNR and CDR2 FQNEAQ (reference sequence). V lost 5 bases, J lost 1 base, and 15 bases lay in between. The CDR3 runs to 15 residues. The CDR3: CASSTRQAESYEQYF. The CDR3, as DNA: TGTGCCAGCAGCACAAGACAGGCCGAATCCTACGAGCAGTACTTC.